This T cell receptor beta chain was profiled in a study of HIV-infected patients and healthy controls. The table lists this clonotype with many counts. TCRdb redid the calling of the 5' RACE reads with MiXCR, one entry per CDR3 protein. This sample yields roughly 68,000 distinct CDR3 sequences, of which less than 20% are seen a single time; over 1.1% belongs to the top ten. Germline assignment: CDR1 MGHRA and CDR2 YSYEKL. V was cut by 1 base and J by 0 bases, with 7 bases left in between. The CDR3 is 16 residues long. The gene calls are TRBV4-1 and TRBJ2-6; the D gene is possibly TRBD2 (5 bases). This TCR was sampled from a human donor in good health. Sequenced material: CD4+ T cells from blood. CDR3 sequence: CASSQVRGSGANVLTF. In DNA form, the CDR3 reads TGCGCCAGCAGCCAAGTACGGGGCTCTGGGGCCAACGTCCTGACTTTC.